This T cell receptor beta chain appears in the sequencing data of a study of T cells after yellow fever vaccination. Study as a whole: Any fraction with a low cell number was prepared using SMART-Seq v4 Ultra Low Input. The study, taken as a whole, reports: A faster peak, day 5 versus 15, was reached by the weaker secondary response. FACS-sorted repertoires could contain abundant clonotypes contaminating from the bulk population.

One entry per CDR3 protein, called by TCRdb with MiXCR from the 5' RACE reads. This sample has approximately 260,000 distinct CDR3 sequences; 10% to 15% occur once, and the top ten carry roughly 0.5%. The CDR3 is 15 amino acids. Between the trimmed V and J ends, which lost 1 base and 6 bases, there was a span of 16 bases. CDR1 and CDR2 (germline): SGHRS, YFSETQ. Regarding this clonotype: The antigen remains unidentified.

The sample in question was CD4+ T cells sorted from PBMCs, obtained 45 days after the yellow fever booster vaccination. This TCR was sampled from a man aged 25-40 years who received the YFV17D yellow fever vaccine. The V gene is TRBV5-1, the J gene TRBJ1-2, with D tentatively TRBD1 (5 bases). The CDR3 DNA follows: TGCGCCAGCAGCTTGACCACGTGGGGGGGAAATGGCTACACCTTC. Its protein product is CASSLTTWGGNGYTF.